The clone carrying this T cell receptor (beta chain) turned up a few times. The sample belongs to a study of blood T cell repertoires in COVID-19. Study in general: Nucleic acid was either cDNA or gDNA, and it came from T cells, B-cell-depleted T cells, or PBMCs.

Recruits, aged about 18 to 95 years, lived in 24 US areas. CDR1 SEHNR and CDR2 FQNEAQ come from the germline V gene (reference sequence). V shed 4 bases and J 7 bases; nucleotides not matched to a gene: 4. This CDR3 comprises 14 residues. Original analysis: Reference gene primer amplification yielded estimated nucleated cell counts. The repertoire was sequenced with immunoSEQ multiplex PCR; TCRdb's copy has only in-frame clones and lacks some. Clone size and the V and J calls come from that table; the DNA yielded D and trimming. Among roughly 200,000 clones listed, around nine tenths were seen once. This TCR derives from a woman in her twenties or thirties who had been exposed to COVID-19. The sample taken for sequencing was PBMCs or T cells enriched from blood (not recorded which). The V gene is TRBV7-9, the J gene TRBJ1-4, with 9 bases matching TRBD1. CDR3 amino acids: CASSSGTGREKLFF. As DNA, the CDR3 is TGTGCCAGCAGCTCCGGGACAGGGCGTGAAAAACTGTTTTTT.